This T cell receptor beta chain was recovered during a study of blood T cell repertoires in COVID-19. TCRdb's copy holds only in-frame clones and misses some; the assay was immunoSEQ multiplex PCR. The sample yields approximately 300,000 clones, approximately 84% seen once. Germline-derived CDR1 and CDR2 are ENHRY and SYGVKD. Trimming took 10 bases from V and 2 from J; bases not matched to a gene: 11. This CDR3 is 15 amino acids long. Cohorts were based on clinical histories the participants reported. The chain has TRBV10-3 and TRBJ2-3; 8 bases map to TRBD2. The specimen was PBMCs or T cells enriched from blood (not recorded which). This clonotype was sampled from a woman younger than 30 who had recovered from COVID-19. The CDR3 DNA is TGTGCCACCGGGGGGGGGCAGCGGAACACAGATACGCAGTATTTT. As protein: CATGGGQRNTDTQYF.